This T cell receptor (beta chain) originates from a study of T-cell memory formation after mild COVID-19 (dated by TCRdb to the early 2020s). As for the study more broadly: TCR sequence clusters from the two donors were found to be largely donor specific. In a couple of donors, T-cell clones that expanded and contracted after mild COVID-19 were followed by sequencing TCRalpha and TCRbeta repertoires longitudinally. Two young, previously healthy adult volunteers made up the cohort, one male and one female. Overall study results and their limits: Some responding clones were detected in pre-infection memory, which suggested that pre-existing cross-reactive memory T cells had joined the SARS-CoV-2 response. Contracting CD4+ clones turned up mainly in the CM and EM memory subsets, whereas EMRA was where CD8+ clones were enriched. SARS-CoV-2 specificity was not confirmed for the second-wave clones peaking on day 37. From day 15 to 85, contracting clones showed balanced CD4/CD8 phenotypes, whereas a second wave of clones that expanded from day 15 to 37 leaned towards CD4+. The study included only a couple of mild cases, and larger cohorts that include severe cases with pre-infection samples were judged to be necessary.

PBMCs were isolated by Ficoll-Paque density gradient centrifugation. These reads were obtained on an Illumina NovaSeq 6000. TCRalpha and TCRbeta cDNA libraries were constructed by 5'RACE with constant-segment primers, with sample barcodes and unique molecular identifiers being introduced. Trizol reagent was used to extract RNA from every sample. Library amplification was performed in two PCR steps, and a second sample barcode and Illumina TruSeq adapters were introduced in the second step. Libraries were sequenced on an Illumina NovaSeq with 2 x 150 bp paired-end reads. In the authors' own workflow: Reads were demultiplexed and collapsed into UMI-guided consensus sequences with migec v1.2.7. Using mixcr v2.1.11, UMI consensuses were aligned to TRA and TRB V and J templates and then assembled into clonotypes. Expanded or contracted clonotypes were those called significant by both edgeR and NoisET, with noise models trained on biological replicates. For edgeR calls, the cutoffs were a false discovery rate-adjusted p below 0.01 and a log2 fold-change threshold of 1. PCA with hierarchical clustering of max-normalized trajectories of the 1000 most abundant clonotypes was used as exploratory dynamics analysis. Separately sequenced CD4+ and CD8+ repertoires were used to assign a CD4 or CD8 phenotype to each responding clone. TCRdb reprocessing: public reads trimmed at Q25 with fastp, clones called with MiXCR, in-frame beta chains kept. Entries that share a CDR3 protein sequence are merged under the most common genes and DNA. These V and J calls are TCRdb output, not the study's own analysis. In all, the sample holds hundreds of thousands of distinct CDR3 sequences, and 15% to 17% of those were seen once. Of the sample, over 2% is held by the ten largest clones.

The germline V gene (reference sequence) provides CDR1 LGHDT and CDR2 YNNKEL. The CDR3, from cysteine to phenylalanine, totals 15 residues. The read is trimmed to its CDR3 DNA, 45 bases read in frame from base 1. V is reduced by 0 bases and J by 3 bases, leaving a spacing of 12 bases between them. Only a few counts were recorded for this clonotype. Its antigen is still unknown. Per-base qualities were not stored, and no clone one base away is much larger. The receptor comes from an adult woman who had mild COVID-19 (a few samples of this study predate the infection). The sample titles of this study are shuffled in the database, so cell type and time point are left out; the donor was told from shared clones. The sequencing input was PBMCs or a T cell subset sorted from them (not recorded which). This sequence uses TRBV3-1 and TRBJ2-7, with the D segment possibly TRBD1 or TRBD2, each aligning over 5 bases. The nucleotides are TGTGCCAGCAGCCAAGATAGGGGACGCGGCTACGAGCAGTACTTC. Its protein reads: CASSQDRGRGYEQYF.